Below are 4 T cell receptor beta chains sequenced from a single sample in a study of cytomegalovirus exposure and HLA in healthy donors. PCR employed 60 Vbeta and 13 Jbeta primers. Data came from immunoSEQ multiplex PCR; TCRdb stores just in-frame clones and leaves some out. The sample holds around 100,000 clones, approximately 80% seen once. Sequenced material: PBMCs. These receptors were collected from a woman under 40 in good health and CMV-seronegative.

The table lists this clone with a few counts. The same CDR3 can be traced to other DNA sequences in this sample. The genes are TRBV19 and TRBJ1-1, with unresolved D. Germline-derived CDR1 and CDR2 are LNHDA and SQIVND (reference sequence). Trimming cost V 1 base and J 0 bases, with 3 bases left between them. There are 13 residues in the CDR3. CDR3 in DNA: TGTGCCAGTAGTATAGCTATGAACACTGAAGCTTTCTTT. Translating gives CASSIAMNTEAFF.

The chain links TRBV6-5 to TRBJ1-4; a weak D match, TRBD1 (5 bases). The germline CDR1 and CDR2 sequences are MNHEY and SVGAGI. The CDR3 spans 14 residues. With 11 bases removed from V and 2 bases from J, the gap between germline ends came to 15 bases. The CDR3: CASSGGATNEKLFF. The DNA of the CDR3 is TGTGCCTCCTCCGGAGGGGCGACTAATGAAAAACTGTTTTTT.

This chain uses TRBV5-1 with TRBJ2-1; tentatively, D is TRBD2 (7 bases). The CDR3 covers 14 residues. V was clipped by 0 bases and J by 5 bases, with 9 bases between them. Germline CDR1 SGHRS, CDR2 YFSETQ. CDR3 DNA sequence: TGCGCCAGCAGCTTGGGGGGGGGCGACAATGAGCAGTTCTTC. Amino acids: CASSLGGGDNEQFF.

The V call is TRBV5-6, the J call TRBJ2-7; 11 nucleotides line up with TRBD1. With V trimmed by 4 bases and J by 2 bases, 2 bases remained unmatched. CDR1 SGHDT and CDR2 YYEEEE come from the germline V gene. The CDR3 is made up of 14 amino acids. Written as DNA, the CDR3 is TGTGCCAGCAGCCCGGGACAGGGGGCCTACGAGCAGTACTTC. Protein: CASSPGQGAYEQYF.